The table lists the clone carrying this T cell receptor (beta chain) with many counts. Antigen unknown. Looked up from germline, CDR1 is KGHSH and CDR2 is LQKENI. CDR3 length equals 15 residues. V was pared by 4 bases and J by 0 bases, with 10 bases between. RNA transcripts gave rise to amplified TCR beta CDR3 regions. The TCR CDR3 first-round RT-PCR relied on the HTBI primer set. TCRdb analysed the multiplex PCR reads with MiXCR anew, one entry per CDR3 protein. Here the sample spans approximately 610,000 distinct CDR3 sequences, over 15% being singletons. These data originate in a study of T cells in Graves' hyperthyroidism and ophthalmopathy. Overall study findings and caveats: Onset of ophthalmopathy came a median roughly 6.9 months after the model predicted it.

Stable Graves' hyperthyroidism denoted no ophthalmopathy progression over 18 months. Patients aged 18 to 65 had newly diagnosed hyperthyroidism lasting under 2 months. The rearrangement joins TRBV18 to TRBJ2-1, with D uncertain. This clonotype was obtained from a woman younger than 35 with Graves' hyperthyroidism. Sequencing was performed on blood. CDR3 amino acids: CASSHETSSYNEQFF. CDR3 nucleotide sequence: TGTGCCAGCTCACACGAGACGAGCTCCTACAATGAGCAGTTCTTC. Based on the CDR3 plus reference TRBV18 and TRBJ2-1, the full variable domain is NAGVMQNPRHLVRRRGQEARLRCSPMKGHSHVYWYRQLPEEGLKFMVYLQKENIIDESGMPKERFSAEFPKEGPSILRIQQVVRGDSAAYFCASSHETSSYNEQFFGPGTRLTVL.